The source of this T cell receptor (beta chain) is a study of T-cell memory formation after mild COVID-19. The CDR3 is made up of 16 amino acids. Germline V gene data show CDR1 as SEHNR and CDR2 as FQNEAQ (reference sequence). V lost 0 bases and J lost 6; bases outside the gene matches: 7. This clonotype was seen a few times. Using its own MiXCR run on the 5' RACE reads, TCRdb lists one record per CDR3 protein. This sample carries 200,000 to 250,000 distinct CDR3 sequences, around 9.5% of them seen once, and the ten largest clones take 3.5%. The TCR originated in a man between 18 and 29 years old who had mild COVID-19 (a few samples of this study predate the infection). Cell type and time point are not known. The chain is built from TRBV7-9 and TRBJ2-3, with 9 bases lining up with TRBD1. Sequenced input: PBMCs or a T cell subset sorted from them (not recorded which). DNA for the CDR3: TGTGCCAGCAGCTTAGCGCGGGACAGGGAATCGGATACGCAGTATTTT. Protein: CASSLARDRESDTQYF.